The 5 T cell receptor beta chains in this list originate from one sample, sequenced in a study of shared clonotypes between healthy human individuals. Sequencing was performed with immunoSEQ multiplex PCR; in TCRdb, only in-frame clones are kept and a portion is missing. The sample carries approximately 470,000 clones, over 70% recorded once. The sequenced sample consisted of PBMCs. Source of these receptors: a woman aged 40 to 55 in good health. Some clones in this sample may be carry-over from other donors' samples.

The chain links TRBV27 to TRBJ2-5; 8 bases align to TRBD1. CDR3 length: 15 amino acids. Per germline, CDR1 MNHEY and CDR2 SMNVEV (reference sequence). J was trimmed by 5 bases and V by 5 bases; bases with no gene match: 10. CDR3 DNA sequence: TGTGCCAGCAGTCCCGGGACAGGTTGGAAGGAGACCCAGTACTTC. Residues: CASSPGTGWKETQYF.

This chain connects TRBV4-3 to TRBJ2-5, with D unclear. Deletions cut 0 bases from V and 4 bases from J, with 9 bases between. The CDR3 sequence is 14 residues long. Germline assignment: CDR1 LGHNA and CDR2 YSLEER. Here the CDR3 reads CASSQETPGETQYF. CDR3 sequence (DNA): TGCGCCAGCAGCCAAGAAACGCCGGGAGAGACCCAGTACTTC.

The rearrangement links TRBV2 to TRBJ1-4; the match to TRBD1 covers 10 bases. Germline trimming cut 11 bases from V and 8 bases from J; bases unmatched to any gene: 8. CDR1 and CDR2 from the germline V gene are SNHLY and FYNNEI. The CDR3 is made up of 13 amino acids. As DNA, the CDR3 is TGTGCCGGGACCGGGACAGGGGCAGAAAAACTGTTTTTT. Its translation: CAGTGTGAEKLFF.

The genes are TRBV6-5 and TRBJ2-7; tentative D call: TRBD1 (5 bases). The CDR3 has 15 amino acids. Germline CDR1 MNHEY, CDR2 SVGAGI. Trimming pared 5 bases from V and 0 bases from J, leaving 14 bases between. The CDR3 loop is CASSRTSYTSYEQYF. The CDR3, as DNA: TGTGCCAGCAGTCGGACAAGCTACACCTCCTACGAGCAGTACTTC.

Regarding this clone: A far larger clone is one base from this, pointing to a likely read error. The gene calls are TRBV5-5 and TRBJ1-1; D is possibly TRBD1 (5 bases). The germline V gene encodes CDR1 SGHKS and CDR2 YYEKEE (reference sequence). The CDR3 is made up of 14 amino acids. In nucleotides, the CDR3 is TGTACCAGCAGCTTGGCCGGCAGGGACACTGAAGCTTTCTTT. This translates into CTSSLAGRDTEAFF.